This TCR beta chain comes out of a study of cytomegalovirus exposure and HLA in healthy donors. Background on the study: When 398 donors were genotyped, approximately 80% of them were found to fall in the Caucasian-associated ancestry cluster.

PCR was performed using 60 Vbeta and 13 Jbeta primers. Profiled with immunoSEQ multiplex PCR; TCRdb holds only in-frame clones, not every one. The sample consists of some 220,000 clones, 85% of them appearing once. This CDR3 is 16 amino acids long. V was trimmed by 0 bases and J by 5 bases, leaving 14 bases between them. Germline lookup yields CDR1 MGHRA and CDR2 YSYEKL. Study findings and constraints: Researchers reported from a later analysis that most CMV-associated TCR beta chains appeared HLA-restricted. TCR beta sequences reportedly predicted the HLA-A and HLA-B alleles of most subjects accurately.

Concerning this clone: Its antigen is undetermined.

V gene TRBV4-1 combines with J gene TRBJ1-3, with a possible D match to TRBD1 (5 bases). The clonotype was recovered from a girl under 10 years old in good health and CMV-seronegative. Sequenced input: PBMCs. CDR3 in amino acids: CASSQDTGRNRNTIYF. Here the CDR3 DNA reads TGCGCCAGCAGCCAAGATACAGGAAGGAACAGAAACACCATATATTTT.